One and the same sample provided the 23 T cell receptor beta chains below, sequenced in a study of monozygotic twins with inflammatory bowel disease. TCRdb reworked the 5' RACE reads into one entry per CDR3 protein, no DNA. The sample features hundreds of thousands of distinct CDR3 sequences, with 2% to 3% in its top ten. Sequenced material: blood. The receptors shown here come from a human donor with ulcerative colitis or Crohn's disease, or a healthy co-twin of an affected twin (not recorded which).

The chain joins TRBV7-9 to TRBJ2-1; TCRdb gives TRBD1 as the D gene, but with no DNA this cannot be confirmed. The CDR3 has 15 amino acids. The germline V gene encodes CDR1 SEHNR and CDR2 FQNEAQ (reference sequence). Here the CDR3 reads CASSPGTGVSNEQFF.

This chain connects TRBV6-6 to TRBJ2-7; lacking DNA, the TRBD1 call made by TCRdb goes unchecked. Germline V gives CDR1 MNHNY, CDR2 SVGAGI (reference sequence). The CDR3 loop spans 12 amino acids. The CDR3: CASWDLRYEQYF.

The chain is built from TRBV9 and TRBJ2-1; the D call of TRBD1 rests on TCRdb alone, since no DNA is present to check it. This CDR3 has 15 amino acids. In germline, CDR1 is SGDLS, CDR2 YYNGEE. CDR3 amino acids: CASSVEGGSYNEQFF.

This rearrangement joins TRBV25-1 to TRBJ2-1. The CDR3 loop spans 12 amino acids. Germline assignment: CDR1 MGHDK and CDR2 SYGVNS. The CDR3 region is CASSDRFNEQFF.

This CDR3 reads CATSGGAVNEQFF. J is TRBJ2-1 and V is TRBV24-1; TCRdb picks TRBD1, but there is no DNA to check that call. The germline V gene has CDR1 KGHDR and CDR2 SFDVKD. The CDR3 is 13 amino acids.

V gene TRBV19 combines with J gene TRBJ2-1; the D gene TCRdb calls, TRBD2, cannot be checked with no DNA. The CDR3 runs to 13 residues. Germline V lookup: CDR1 LNHDA, CDR2 SQIVND (reference sequence). CDR3 protein: CASTGSGVNEQFF.

The genes are TRBV7-2 and TRBJ1-2. There are 14 residues in the CDR3. CDR1 and CDR2 (germline): SGHTA, FQGNSA. The chain's CDR3 is CASSLARGEDGYTF.

The chain carries TRBV5-1 and TRBJ1-1; TCRdb's assignment of TRBD1 cannot be checked, as there is no DNA. This CDR3 comprises 14 residues. Germline values: CDR1 SGHRS, CDR2 YFSETQ. CDR3 loop: CASMTDPMNTEAFF.

CDR3 loop: CASSSQFGQGEAFF. V and J are TRBV27 and TRBJ1-1; TCRdb reports TRBD1, a call that lacks DNA to check it against. The CDR3 is 14 residues long. The germline V gene has CDR1 MNHEY and CDR2 SMNVEV (reference sequence).

The chain joins TRBV7-9 to TRBJ2-7. The CDR3 spans 14 residues. Germline values: CDR1 SEHNR, CDR2 FQNEAQ (reference sequence). CDR3 loop: CASSSRDTSYEQYF.

The gene calls are TRBV5-1 and TRBJ1-1; absent DNA, TCRdb's TRBD1 call cannot be checked. This CDR3 region has 16 residues. Germline CDR1 SGHRS, CDR2 YFSETQ. CDR3 amino acids: CASSSGQGGAGAEAFF.

CDR3 sequence reads: CASSESGQETQYF. The V call is TRBV2, the J call TRBJ2-5. Per the germline V gene, CDR1 is SNHLY and CDR2 is FYNNEI. CDR3 size: 13 residues.

The gene calls are TRBV2 and TRBJ1-6. Germline assignment: CDR1 SNHLY and CDR2 FYNNEI. The CDR3 spans 14 residues. CDR3 loop: CASSADITGSPLHF.

The genes are TRBV5-1 and TRBJ1-1; as DNA is missing, the TRBD1 call by TCRdb cannot be tested. The germline V gene has CDR1 SGHRS and CDR2 YFSETQ. The CDR3 consists of 15 residues. This CDR3 is CASSLYSQGGTEAFF.

The chain has TRBV7-2 and TRBJ2-1; absent DNA, TCRdb's TRBD1 call cannot be checked. Germline V gene lookup returns CDR1 SGHTA and CDR2 FQGNSA. This CDR3 is built from 14 residues. The CDR3 loop reads CASSLDPGANEQFF.

This rearrangement joins TRBV7-3 to TRBJ2-1; TCRdb proposes TRBD1, but this gene call is untestable without DNA. CDR1 SGHTA and CDR2 FQGTGA come from the germline V gene. This CDR3 has 15 amino acids. CDR3 residues: CASSLIGGANNEQFF.

The rearrangement joins TRBV2 to TRBJ2-1; the TRBD2 assignment by TCRdb is unverifiable without DNA. In germline, CDR1 is SNHLY, CDR2 FYNNEI. CDR3 length: 15 amino acids. The CDR3 sequence is CVSSPTSGVGGEQFF.

The chain joins TRBV7-9 to TRBJ2-7. The germline V gene has CDR1 SEHNR and CDR2 FQNEAQ (reference sequence). The CDR3 length is 13 residues. This chain's CDR3 is CASSLEPDYEQYF.

The rearrangement links TRBV20-1 to TRBJ2-2; the D gene TCRdb calls, TRBD2, cannot be checked with no DNA. This CDR3 is 13 amino acids long. CDR1 is DFQATT, CDR2 SNEGSKA, per germline (reference sequence). CDR3 region: CSASGEGTGELFF.

The gene calls are TRBV19 and TRBJ1-1; TCRdb reports TRBD1, a call that lacks DNA to check it against. Per the germline V gene, CDR1 is LNHDA and CDR2 is SQIVND (reference sequence). This CDR3 is built from 14 residues. CDR3 loop: CASITGTVNTEAFF.

CDR3 residues: CASSEEDGRIYGYTF. The chain uses TRBV25-1 and TRBJ1-2. The V gene's germline CDR1 is MGHDK and CDR2 SYGVNS. The CDR3 spans 15 residues.

The J gene is TRBJ2-5, the V gene TRBV5-1. Germline V gene sequence: CDR1 SGHRS, CDR2 YFSETQ. This CDR3 is built from 14 residues. The CDR3 is CASTQLTDQETQYF.

The chain combines TRBV20-1 with TRBJ2-7; TCRdb proposes TRBD1, but this gene call is untestable without DNA. The germline CDR1 and CDR2 sequences are DFQATT and SNEGSKA (reference sequence). This CDR3 has 14 residues. CDR3 region: CSARGFPGSYEQYF.